What follows is one TCR beta chain and its context. What it binds is unknown. Profiled with immunoSEQ multiplex PCR; TCRdb holds only in-frame clones, not every one. The table has 85,000 to 90,000 clones, more than 90% seen once; the top ten hold around 3%. V was pared by 8 bases and J by 0 bases, with 16 bases between. The CDR3 runs 15 residues. From germline, CDR1 is KGHSH and CDR2 LQKENI. These data originate in a study of T cell responses to AZD1222 COVID-19 vaccine. Whole-study findings and limits: In the spike-specific TCR repertoire, nearly half reportedly target unmutated variant regions. Possibly, clonal diversity was underestimated; donors were largely white British and included more females.

The sample in question was peripheral blood, obtained on day 0 of AZD1222 vaccination. The V gene is TRBV18, the J gene TRBJ1-1; a weak D match, TRBD1 (5 bases). The source of this sequence is an adult in good health. CDR3 sequence reads: CASNSRAGMNTEAFF. For the CDR3, the DNA is TGTGCCAGCAACAGCCGGGCAGGGATGAACACTGAAGCTTTCTTT.